Listed here is a single T cell receptor beta chain. Genomic DNA (from each subset) was split evenly across several immunoSEQ plates. Sequencing used immunoSEQ multiplex PCR; TCRdb keeps in-frame clones, though not all of them. The sample holds under 2,500,000 clones; approximately 96% are singletons and the top ten take about 0.13%. Per germline, CDR1 MNHNS and CDR2 SASEGT. V lost 3 bases, J lost 4 bases, and 13 bases lay in between. CDR3 length equals 15 residues. All the donors were Caucasian adults who lived in Nashville, Tennessee. A split of CD4+ cells into CD45RA+ naive and CD45RA-negative memory subsets was performed. The data derive from a study of shared clonotypes between healthy human individuals. In the study overall: The cohort comprised a couple of women and a few men. Their ages spanned 18 to 49 years.

The clonotype was recovered from a man younger than 35 in good health. This chain joins TRBV6-1 and TRBJ1-3; possible D gene TRBD1, 5 bases. Material for sequencing was naive CD4+ T cells sorted from blood. This sample's subset: CD45RA+ positively selected. DNA for the CDR3: TGTGCCAGCAGTGACAGAGGGGTGGCCGGAAACACCATATATTTT. Translating it yields CASSDRGVAGNTIYF.